These T cell receptor beta chains were read from a single sample in a study of technical replicates of blood from a handful of donors. TCRdb's copy holds only in-frame clones and misses some; the assay was immunoSEQ multiplex PCR. The sample has about 50,000 clones; about 96% are singletons. The sample comprised T cells isolated from PBMCs. These receptors all stem from a human donor in good health. The conserved cysteine and the conserved F or W are not part of the CDR3 here. Each record gives: V gene, D gene, J gene, CDR3 protein. A D gene is named only where the DNA matches it firmly.

V: TRBV27; D: TRBD2; J: TRBJ2-7; CDR3: ASSPGRGGYYEQY
V: TRBV7-9; D: TRBD2; J: TRBJ2-3; CDR3: ASSYQRGISTDTQY
V: TRBV30; D: -; J: TRBJ2-1; CDR3: AWSVSNGYNEQF
V: TRBV20-1; D: -; J: TRBJ1-2; CDR3: SARRGGGYT
V: TRBV7-6; D: TRBD2; J: TRBJ2-7; CDR3: ASSPRTSGAPYEQY
V: TRBV29-1; D: -; J: TRBJ2-7; CDR3: SVAPTGVDEQY
V: TRBV7-6; D: TRBD2; J: TRBJ2-3; CDR3: ASSLRRREGGGDTQY
V: TRBV5-1; D: -; J: TRBJ2-1; CDR3: ASSSRDTNNEQF
V: TRBV7-9; D: -; J: TRBJ2-6; CDR3: ASSSTVAGANVLT
V: TRBV27; D: -; J: TRBJ2-2; CDR3: ASSLSGYTGELF
V: TRBV25-1; D: -; J: TRBJ1-2; CDR3: ASSDSLGYT
V: TRBV5-1; D: -; J: TRBJ2-1; CDR3: ASSSPGEGSDEQF
V: TRBV18; D: -; J: TRBJ1-1; CDR3: ASSPPDSLEAF
V: TRBV4-3; D: -; J: TRBJ1-4; CDR3: ASSFRRRWDEKLF
V: TRBV5-1; D: TRBD2; J: TRBJ2-3; CDR3: ASSLELAGADTQY
V: TRBV6-5; D: -; J: TRBJ2-7; CDR3: ATAQRGEQY
V: TRBV2; D: TRBD1; J: TRBJ2-5; CDR3: ATHRGPQETQY
V: TRBV29-1; D: TRBD1; J: TRBJ2-7; CDR3: SVEGQQGKYEQY
V: TRBV7-9; D: -; J: TRBJ1-1; CDR3: ASSVIGVEAF
V: TRBV6-5; D: TRBD2; J: TRBJ2-1; CDR3: ASSYIAGASNEQF
V: TRBV5-1; D: TRBD1; J: TRBJ1-1; CDR3: ASSLEGRGDTEAF
V: TRBV21-1; D: -; J: TRBJ2-7; CDR3: ASSRTSLTSGTPYEQY
V: TRBV19; D: -; J: TRBJ2-5; CDR3: ASSFVGRGETQY
V: TRBV28; D: -; J: TRBJ1-5; CDR3: ASSFRGPNQPQH